This T cell receptor beta chain was retrieved from a study of T-cell memory formation after mild COVID-19. This CDR3 comprises 13 residues. Trimming took 1 base from V and 5 from J, leaving 8 bases between them. Per the germline V gene, CDR1 is SGHTA and CDR2 is FQGNSA. Constant-segment primers served in 5'RACE that generated TCR alpha and TCR beta cDNA libraries bearing sample barcodes and UMIs. TCRdb fed the 5' RACE reads into MiXCR, producing one record per CDR3 protein. This sample has about 290,000 distinct CDR3 sequences, with approximately 15% found just once. This clonotype was sampled from a man aged 18 to 35 who had mild COVID-19 (a few samples of this study predate the infection). Cell type and time point are not known. Sequencing was done on a sample of PBMCs or a T cell subset sorted from them (not recorded which). This chain uses TRBV7-2 with TRBJ2-5; D is uncertain. The CDR3 reads CASSLDIRETQYF. CDR3 DNA sequence: TGTGCCAGCAGCTTAGACATCCGGGAGACCCAGTACTTC.